This T cell receptor beta chain came from a study of lymphopenia after photon versus proton radiotherapy. CDR1 and CDR2 (germline): LGHNA, YSLEER. Trimming shortened V by 4 bases and J by 4 bases, and 8 bases separated the two germline ends. CDR3 length: 13 residues. Details on this clone: Its cognate antigen is unknown.

The method was immunoSEQ multiplex PCR; TCRdb's version includes in-frame clones alone and lacks a portion of them. Of roughly 30,000 clones listed, 85% to 95% were seen once; the top ten hold around 0.7%. Study-level points and caveats: After the lymphocyte nadir, photon-treated repertoires showed oligoclonal expansion, especially of CD8+ Temra cells. Post-nadir TCR diversity decline inversely tracked overall survival among those who died.

This sequence joins TRBV4-3 and TRBJ1-5, with a tentative D call TRBD1 (6 bases). The material sequenced was peripheral blood, taken from a patient treated with photon-based radiotherapy. The TCR sequence derives from a woman between 45 and 65 years old with cholangiocarcinoma. CDR3 nucleotides: TGCGCCAGCAGCCCCGGACAGAATCAGCCCCAGCATTTT. Protein product: CASSPGQNQPQHF.